Included here is one T cell receptor (beta chain) sequence, with context. Data came from immunoSEQ multiplex PCR; TCRdb stores just in-frame clones and leaves some out. The table includes 70,000 or so clones, more than 75% detected once. The data were taken from a study of control samples from healthy donors and cancer patients. With 2 bases clipped from V and 7 bases from J, the junction kept 7 bases outside the gene matches. This CDR3 spans 15 amino acids. Germline CDR1 SGHTS, CDR2 YDEGEE. The V call is TRBV5-8, the J call TRBJ2-1, with 9 bases that match TRBD2. The TCR was taken from a man over 45 in good health. Sequencing input: blood. Written as DNA, the CDR3 is TGTGCCAGCAGCTTAGCGGGAGGCCAATTAAATGAGCAGTTCTTC. It yields the protein CASSLAGGQLNEQFF.